Listed below are T cell receptor beta chains from one sample, sequenced in a study of T cell responses to AZD1222 COVID-19 vaccine. Here immunoSEQ multiplex PCR was the method, and the copy in TCRdb shows in-frame clones only, minus some. In the table there are approximately 100,000 clones, 90% of which are singletons. The sample consisted of peripheral blood, taken on day 0 of AZD1222 vaccination. The receptors originated from an adult in good health. Both conserved end residues are part of each CDR3. The D gene is left open where the match is weak. Expanded clones are given a class, and other clones once, few, many or no size at all.

d_call	v_call	clone_size	j_call	cdr3_aa	cdr3_nt
NA	TRBV30	NA	TRBJ1-5	CASGQDTQPQHF	TGTGCCTCGGGACAAGACACCCAGCCCCAGCATTTT
NA	TRBV20-1	NA	TRBJ1-1	CSASRRANTEAFF	TGCAGTGCTAGTCGACGGGCGAACACTGAAGCTTTCTTT
NA	TRBV13	NA	TRBJ2-1	CASSASRGGREGPYNEQFF	TGTGCCAGCAGCGCTAGTAGGGGGGGGCGAGAGGGCCCCTACAATGAGCAGTTCTTC
NA	TRBV9	few	TRBJ1-1	CASSQGRGDTEAFF	TGTGCCAGCAGCCAGGGGCGGGGGGACACTGAAGCTTTCTTT
NA	TRBV4-3	NA	TRBJ1-1	CASSQDLLASGVTEAFF	TGCGCCAGCAGCCAAGATCTCCTCGCCTCGGGGGTCACTGAAGCTTTCTTT
NA	TRBV5-1	NA	TRBJ1-3	CASSDAPDTIYF	TGCGCCAGCAGCGACGCCCCAGACACCATATATTTT
NA	TRBV7-2	NA	TRBJ1-3	CASSFTLGPGNTIYF	TGTGCCAGCAGCTTCACGTTAGGCCCTGGAAACACCATATATTTT
TRBD1	TRBV6-5	NA	TRBJ1-2	CASKTGNYGYTF	TGTGCCAGCAAGACAGGGAACTATGGCTACACCTTC
NA	TRBV6-6	NA	TRBJ1-2	CASSSVVDYTF	TGTGCCAGCAGTTCGGTGGTTGACTACACCTTC
TRBD1	TRBV28	NA	TRBJ2-1	CASSTTGTGALGQFF	TGTGCCAGCAGTACGACCGGGACAGGGGCTCTAGGGCAGTTCTTC
NA	TRBV6-5	NA	TRBJ2-7	CASRLTSTNEQYF	TGTGCCAGCAGACTTACTAGTACCAACGAGCAGTACTTC
NA	TRBV3-1/TRBV3-2	NA	TRBJ1-1	CASSQGTEAFF	TGTGCCAGCAGCCAGGGGACTGAAGCTTTCTTT
TRBD1	TRBV18	NA	TRBJ2-7	CASSFDRVLDEQYF	TGTGCCAGCTCCTTCGACAGGGTCCTCGACGAGCAGTACTTC
NA	TRBV5-4	NA	TRBJ2-5	CASSLEGWETQYF	TGTGCCAGCAGCCTCGAAGGATGGGAGACCCAGTACTTC
TRBD1	TRBV9	NA	TRBJ2-5	CASSIDGTGVGETQYF	TGTGCCAGCAGCATAGACGGCACAGGGGTTGGAGAGACCCAGTACTTC
TRBD1	TRBV4-1	NA	TRBJ2-3	CASSQDLRGRFGDTQYF	TGCGCCAGCAGCCAAGACCTAAGGGGGCGATTTGGGGATACGCAGTATTTT
NA	TRBV29-1	NA	TRBJ1-2	CSVYLGAEDGYTF	TGCAGCGTCTACCTAGGGGCAGAAGATGGCTACACCTTC
TRBD2	TRBV7-8	once	TRBJ2-7	CASTLAGGSYEQYF	TGTGCCAGCACTTTAGCGGGGGGTTCCTACGAGCAGTACTTC
NA	TRBV28	NA	TRBJ1-5	CASSLLNQPQHF	TGTGCCAGCAGTTTATTAAATCAGCCCCAGCATTTT
NA	TRBV7-9	NA	TRBJ2-3	CASSEVSDTQYF	TGTGCCAGCAGCGAGGTATCAGATACGCAGTATTTT
NA	TRBV27	NA	TRBJ2-6	CASSPALATGANVLTF	TGTGCCAGCAGCCCCGCGTTGGCCACTGGGGCCAACGTCCTGACTTTC
NA	TRBV28	once	TRBJ1-3	CASSLFIGSGNTIYF	TGTGCCAGCAGTTTATTTATAGGGTCTGGAAACACCATATATTTT
TRBD2	TRBV2	NA	TRBJ2-5	CASSPLMRGETQYF	TGTGCCAGCAGCCCTCTGATGCGGGGGGAGACCCAGTACTTC
NA	TRBV2	NA	TRBJ1-2	CASVAGENLYGYTF	TGTGCCAGCGTGGCGGGAGAAAACCTCTATGGCTACACCTTC
NA	TRBV12-3/TRBV12-4	NA	TRBJ1-2	CASSFSFEGYTF	TGTGCCAGCAGTTTTTCTTTTGAGGGCTACACCTTC
NA	TRBV18	NA	TRBJ2-2	CASSPYQDTGELFF	TGTGCCAGCTCACCTTATCAGGACACCGGGGAGCTGTTTTTT
TRBD1	TRBV6-1	NA	TRBJ1-4	CASSEGLGTGNEKLFF	TGTGCCAGCAGTGAGGGCCTTGGGACAGGGAATGAAAAACTGTTTTTT
NA	TRBV14	NA	TRBJ2-5	CASSQVRDQETQYF	TGTGCCAGCAGCCAAGTCCGGGACCAAGAGACCCAGTACTTC
TRBD1	TRBV7-8	few	TRBJ2-7	CASSLNPGQGYEQYF	TGTGCCAGCAGCTTAAACCCGGGACAGGGCTACGAGCAGTACTTC
TRBD1	TRBV4-3	NA	TRBJ1-4	CASSYGTGNEKLFF	TGCGCCAGCAGCTACGGGACAGGGAACGAAAAACTGTTTTTT
NA	TRBV5-1	NA	TRBJ1-5	CASSPGANSNQPQHF	TGCGCCAGCAGCCCTGGGGCTAATAGCAATCAGCCCCAGCATTTT
TRBD2	TRBV5-1	NA	TRBJ2-3	CASSLSLAVTDTQYF	TGCGCCAGCAGCTTGAGTCTAGCGGTTACAGATACGCAGTATTTT
NA	TRBV12-3/TRBV12-4	NA	TRBJ2-1	CASSLAASSEQFF	TGTGCCAGCAGTTTAGCGGCGAGTAGTGAGCAGTTCTTC
TRBD1	TRBV7-3	NA	TRBJ2-1	CASSHGTGVYNEQFF	TGTGCCAGCAGCCACGGGACAGGGGTCTACAATGAGCAGTTCTTC
TRBD1	TRBV6-5	NA	TRBJ1-4	CASSYLGAGGLEKLFF	TGTGCCAGCAGTTATCTCGGGGCAGGGGGTTTGGAAAAACTGTTTTTT
TRBD2	TRBV7-2	NA	TRBJ2-2	CASSLSASGTNTGELFF	TGTGCCAGCAGCCTATCGGCTAGCGGGACGAACACCGGGGAGCTGTTTTTT
TRBD1	TRBV28	NA	TRBJ1-5	CASSVGTGRQPQHF	TGTGCCAGCAGTGTCGGGACAGGGAGACAGCCCCAGCATTTT
NA	TRBV18	NA	TRBJ1-2	CASSPTNNYGYTF	TGTGCCAGCTCACCAACAAATAACTATGGCTACACCTTC
NA	TRBV30	NA	TRBJ1-5	CAWSSDSNQPQHF	TGTGCCTGGAGTTCCGATAGCAATCAGCCCCAGCATTTT
NA	TRBV6-2/TRBV6-3	NA	TRBJ1-2	CASSHRQSYGYTF	TGTGCCAGCAGCCATAGACAGTCCTATGGCTACACCTTC
TRBD1	TRBV27	NA	TRBJ1-3	CASRGQGAIYF	TGTGCCAGCAGGGGACAGGGCGCCATATATTTT
NA	TRBV13	NA	TRBJ2-1	CASSLVPGHGGEQFF	TGTGCCAGCAGCTTAGTCCCAGGGCACGGTGGGGAGCAGTTCTTC
NA	TRBV7-8	NA	TRBJ1-1	CASSIYRATTEAFF	TGTGCCAGCAGTATCTACAGGGCGACCACTGAAGCTTTCTTT
NA	TRBV18	NA	TRBJ2-7	CASSPSTISYEQYF	TGTGCCAGCTCACCATCGACCATCTCCTACGAGCAGTACTTC
NA	TRBV28	NA	TRBJ2-3	CASSRRTDTQYF	TGTGCCAGCAGTCGTCGGACAGATACGCAGTATTTT
NA	TRBV19	NA	TRBJ1-5	CASRGLGGGQPQHF	TGTGCCAGTAGGGGGTTGGGGGGCGGTCAGCCCCAGCATTTT
NA	TRBV7-8	NA	TRBJ2-1	CASSLILARSYNEQFF	TGTGCCAGCAGCTTAATACTAGCACGATCCTACAATGAGCAGTTCTTC